The rows below give T cell receptor beta chains drawn from one sample of a study of vaccination and CD4 T cells after COVID-19. The antigens of these receptors remain unknown. Using its own MiXCR run on the PCR reads, TCRdb lists one record per CDR3 protein. The repertoire includes 20,000 to 25,000 distinct CDR3 sequences, about 50% of them detected once, and about 5% sits in the top ten. The sequenced sample was CD4+ T cells from blood, cultured in vitro. These receptors originate from a human donor who had recovered from COVID-19. Both conserved end residues are part of each CDR3. D genes are given only for firm matches. Rows give clone size only sometimes, using once, few, many, or a class for an expanded clone.

j_call: TRBJ2-4
d_call: TRBD1
v_call: TRBV27
clone_size: NA
cdr3_nt: TGTGCCAGCAGACCGACAGGGGTGGAAAACATTCAGTACTTC
cdr3_aa: CASRPTGVENIQYF

j_call: TRBJ2-2
d_call: NA
v_call: TRBV30
clone_size: NA
cdr3_nt: TGTGCCTGGATGAGGGCTTACCAGAACACCGGGGAGCTGTTTTTT
cdr3_aa: CAWMRAYQNTGELFF

j_call: TRBJ1-1
d_call: TRBD1
v_call: TRBV12-3/TRBV12-4
clone_size: NA
cdr3_nt: TGTGCCAGCAGTTCCAGGACAGGGTCCGTTCCTTTCTTT
cdr3_aa: CASSSRTGSVPFF

j_call: TRBJ2-7
d_call: TRBD2
v_call: TRBV9
clone_size: NA
cdr3_nt: TGTGCCAGCAGCCCCCAGGCGGGAGGAACCTACGAGCAGTACTTC
cdr3_aa: CASSPQAGGTYEQYF

j_call: TRBJ1-5
d_call: NA
v_call: TRBV5-1
clone_size: few
cdr3_nt: TGCGCCAGCAGCCCCGAGGATCTTTCTCAGCCCCAGCATTTT
cdr3_aa: CASSPEDLSQPQHF

j_call: TRBJ2-2
d_call: TRBD1
v_call: TRBV11-2
clone_size: NA
cdr3_nt: TGTGCCAGCAGCGCCGACAGGGTGGTCACCGGGGAGCTGTTTTTT
cdr3_aa: CASSADRVVTGELFF

j_call: TRBJ2-2
d_call: NA
v_call: TRBV6-1
clone_size: NA
cdr3_nt: TGTGCCAGCATTGGACTCCTGAACACCGGGGAGCTGTTTTTT
cdr3_aa: CASIGLLNTGELFF

j_call: TRBJ1-5
d_call: TRBD1
v_call: TRBV6-1
clone_size: few
cdr3_nt: TGTGCCAGCAGTGCGGACAGGGAGAGTCAGCCCCAGCATTTT
cdr3_aa: CASSADRESQPQHF

j_call: TRBJ1-2
d_call: NA
v_call: TRBV6-1
clone_size: few
cdr3_nt: TGTGCCAGCAGTGAAGTTTGGCAGCTACTCTATGGCTACACCTTC
cdr3_aa: CASSEVWQLLYGYTF

j_call: TRBJ1-5
d_call: NA
v_call: TRBV27
clone_size: few
cdr3_nt: TGTGCCAGCAGTTCCCTGTCGGTCGGAAGCAATCAGCCCCAGCATTTT
cdr3_aa: CASSSLSVGSNQPQHF

j_call: TRBJ1-6
d_call: TRBD1
v_call: TRBV6-2/TRBV6-3
clone_size: NA
cdr3_nt: TGTGCCAGCAGTGACCGGGACAGTAATTCACCCCTCCACTTT
cdr3_aa: CASSDRDSNSPLHF

j_call: TRBJ1-5
d_call: TRBD1
v_call: TRBV2
clone_size: few
cdr3_nt: TGTGCCAGCAGCGACCTGACAGGGGGAAATCAGCCCCAGCATTTT
cdr3_aa: CASSDLTGGNQPQHF

j_call: TRBJ1-1
d_call: NA
v_call: TRBV5-1
clone_size: few
cdr3_nt: TGCGCCAGCAGCTTCAGGGCCCTGAACACTGAAGCTTTCTTT
cdr3_aa: CASSFRALNTEAFF

j_call: TRBJ1-1
d_call: TRBD1
v_call: TRBV5-6
clone_size: NA
cdr3_nt: TGTGCCAGCAGCTTGCCGGACAGGGCCGCCACTGAAGCTTTCTTT
cdr3_aa: CASSLPDRAATEAFF

j_call: TRBJ2-1
d_call: NA
v_call: TRBV7-9
clone_size: NA
cdr3_nt: TGTGCCAGCAGCTTAGTACTAGATGGACGGAATGAGCAGTTCTTC
cdr3_aa: CASSLVLDGRNEQFF

j_call: TRBJ2-5
d_call: TRBD1
v_call: TRBV6-1
clone_size: few
cdr3_nt: TGTGCCAGCAGTCCAAGACAGGGGGGGACTCAAGAGACCCAGTACTTC
cdr3_aa: CASSPRQGGTQETQYF

j_call: TRBJ2-4
d_call: TRBD1
v_call: TRBV20-1
clone_size: NA
cdr3_nt: TGCAGTGCTCTTAACAGGGGGGACATTCAGTACTTC
cdr3_aa: CSALNRGDIQYF

j_call: TRBJ1-1
d_call: TRBD1
v_call: TRBV9
clone_size: NA
cdr3_nt: TGTGCCAGCAGCCCCACCCTAAGGACAGGATTGAACACTGAAGCTTTCTTT
cdr3_aa: CASSPTLRTGLNTEAFF

j_call: TRBJ2-5
d_call: NA
v_call: TRBV5-4
clone_size: NA
cdr3_nt: TGTGCCAGCAGCAGGGACCCTGAAGAGACCCAGTACTTC
cdr3_aa: CASSRDPEETQYF

j_call: TRBJ2-1
d_call: NA
v_call: TRBV10-1
clone_size: NA
cdr3_nt: TGCGCCAGCAGCGACCGGGACCTAACCTACAATGAGCAGTTCTTC
cdr3_aa: CASSDRDLTYNEQFF

j_call: TRBJ1-2
d_call: NA
v_call: TRBV25-1
clone_size: few
cdr3_nt: TGTGCCAGCAGTGGGGGCAGGGCCTATGGCTACACCTTC
cdr3_aa: CASSGGRAYGYTF

j_call: TRBJ2-1
d_call: NA
v_call: TRBV5-1
clone_size: NA
cdr3_nt: TGCGCCAGCAGCTTGGGGGTCGGGAACAATGAGCAGTTCTTC
cdr3_aa: CASSLGVGNNEQFF

j_call: TRBJ2-7
d_call: TRBD2
v_call: TRBV7-3
clone_size: NA
cdr3_nt: TGTGCCAGCAGCTTAAGTACAGCGGGAGCGCAGTACTTC
cdr3_aa: CASSLSTAGAQYF

j_call: TRBJ2-5
d_call: TRBD1
v_call: TRBV4-3
clone_size: NA
cdr3_nt: TGCGCCAGCAGCCGTGGACAGGGAATTTTGGAGACCCAGTACTTC
cdr3_aa: CASSRGQGILETQYF

j_call: TRBJ2-3
d_call: NA
v_call: TRBV10-1
clone_size: NA
cdr3_nt: TGCGCCAGCAGTGAGTCGATGGACCTCACAGATACGCAGTATTTT
cdr3_aa: CASSESMDLTDTQYF

j_call: TRBJ2-7
d_call: TRBD1
v_call: TRBV6-1
clone_size: few
cdr3_nt: TGTGCCAGCAGTGGGGGACAGGGGACTTACGAGCAGTACTTC
cdr3_aa: CASSGGQGTYEQYF

j_call: TRBJ1-6
d_call: TRBD1
v_call: TRBV27
clone_size: NA
cdr3_nt: TGTGCCAGCAGTCCTCACAGGGGAGGGGGTAATTCACCCCTCCACTTT
cdr3_aa: CASSPHRGGGNSPLHF

j_call: TRBJ2-7
d_call: NA
v_call: TRBV29-1
clone_size: NA
cdr3_nt: TGCAGCGTTGTGATTCAGGGATCGGGTAACTACGAGCAGTACTTC
cdr3_aa: CSVVIQGSGNYEQYF

j_call: TRBJ2-1
d_call: TRBD2
v_call: TRBV6-2/TRBV6-3
clone_size: NA
cdr3_nt: TGTGCCAGCAGCCGCGGACTAGCGGGAGCCAATGAGCAGTTCTTC
cdr3_aa: CASSRGLAGANEQFF

j_call: TRBJ1-1
d_call: TRBD1
v_call: TRBV6-1
clone_size: NA
cdr3_nt: TGTGCCAGCAGTGATGGCGGGACAGCTAACACTGAAGCTTTCTTT
cdr3_aa: CASSDGGTANTEAFF

j_call: TRBJ1-5
d_call: NA
v_call: TRBV6-1
clone_size: NA
cdr3_nt: TGTGCCAGCAGCCCTTCAGGGAGCGCCTATCAGCCCCAGCATTTT
cdr3_aa: CASSPSGSAYQPQHF

j_call: TRBJ2-7
d_call: TRBD2
v_call: TRBV6-2/TRBV6-3
clone_size: few
cdr3_nt: TGTGCCAGCAGTTCTCCGGGACTAGGGGGAGGCGAGCAGTACTTC
cdr3_aa: CASSSPGLGGGEQYF

j_call: TRBJ1-2
d_call: NA
v_call: TRBV19
clone_size: NA
cdr3_nt: TGTGCCAGTAGTGACCTGGGGGACCGACAGGCAACCTATGGCTACACCTTC
cdr3_aa: CASSDLGDRQATYGYTF

j_call: TRBJ2-3
d_call: TRBD2
v_call: TRBV11-2
clone_size: once
cdr3_nt: TGTGCCAGCAGCTTGGGGACTAGGGACGCAGATACGCAGTATTTT
cdr3_aa: CASSLGTRDADTQYF

j_call: TRBJ1-1
d_call: TRBD1
v_call: TRBV12-3/TRBV12-4
clone_size: few
cdr3_nt: TGTGCCAGCAGTCGAGATACAGGGGTAAAAGCTTTCTTT
cdr3_aa: CASSRDTGVKAFF

j_call: TRBJ1-5
d_call: NA
v_call: TRBV15
clone_size: NA
cdr3_nt: TGTGCCACCAGCTGGGGGGGCCATCAGCCCCAGCATTTT
cdr3_aa: CATSWGGHQPQHF

j_call: TRBJ1-3
d_call: NA
v_call: TRBV6-5
clone_size: few
cdr3_nt: TGTGCCAGCAGTTACCCCAGGGACGACACCATATATTTT
cdr3_aa: CASSYPRDDTIYF

j_call: TRBJ1-5
d_call: NA
v_call: TRBV6-1
clone_size: few
cdr3_nt: TGTGCCAGCAGTGGAGAAAGTCGCGGGGGTCAGCCCCAGCATTTT
cdr3_aa: CASSGESRGGQPQHF

j_call: TRBJ2-1
d_call: NA
v_call: TRBV27
clone_size: few
cdr3_nt: TGTGCCAGCAGTTTTGGGCAGCTGGCTCGGTATGAGCAGTTCTTC
cdr3_aa: CASSFGQLARYEQFF

j_call: TRBJ1-6
d_call: TRBD1
v_call: TRBV6-1
clone_size: few
cdr3_nt: TGTGCCACCGCGACAGGGGGTAATTCACCCCTCCACTTT
cdr3_aa: CATATGGNSPLHF

j_call: TRBJ1-2
d_call: NA
v_call: TRBV30
clone_size: few
cdr3_nt: TGTGCCTGGAGGGAGACAACGTATGGCTACACCTTC
cdr3_aa: CAWRETTYGYTF

j_call: TRBJ1-1
d_call: NA
v_call: TRBV10-2
clone_size: few
cdr3_nt: TGCGCCAGCAGGTTTTCGGGACTTTACACTGAAGCTTTCTTT
cdr3_aa: CASRFSGLYTEAFF